The clone carrying this TCR beta chain was counted a few times. What it binds is unknown. The table came from immunoSEQ multiplex PCR; TCRdb's copy has only in-frame clones and leaves some out. The repertoire includes around 85,000 clones, 80% to 90% of them detected once, and approximately 6% sits in the top ten. The V gene's germline CDR1 is LNHNV and CDR2 YYDKDF (reference sequence). Unmatched junction bases numbered 8, after V lost 0 bases and J lost 8 bases. This CDR3 spans 16 amino acids. This sample was taken from a study of T cell responses to AZD1222 COVID-19 vaccine. On the study more broadly: Combined were second doses at about 4 or about 12 weeks. General observations from the study: Only a handful of people who got AZD1222 tested seropositive at baseline.

The V call is TRBV15, the J call TRBJ1-4; the match to TRBD1 covers 8 bases. The clonotype comes from an adult in good health. This specimen consisted of peripheral blood, obtained on day 0 of AZD1222 vaccination. DNA of the CDR3: TGTGCCACCAGCAGAGACCGCGGACAGGGAGGCGAAAAACTGTTTTTT. It is translated as CATSRDRGQGGEKLFF.